These 16 T cell receptor beta chains were sequenced from one sample in a study of shared clonotypes between healthy human individuals. The method was immunoSEQ multiplex PCR; TCRdb's version includes in-frame clones alone and lacks a portion of them. The sample lists about 2.3 million clones, 85% to 95% occurring once. The sample taken for sequencing was naive CD4+ T cells from PBMCs. Indicated subset: CD45RA+ positively selected. Source of these receptors: a man aged 18 to 35 in good health. Some clones in this sample may be carry-over from other donors' samples.

Here the CDR3 reads CASSLGGTTGSYEQYF. The CDR3 nucleotides read TGTGCCAGCAGCTTAGGGGGGACGACGGGAAGCTACGAGCAGTACTTC. The chain recombines TRBV7-2 with TRBJ2-7, with D possibly being TRBD1 or TRBD2 (5 bases each). Germline V lookup: CDR1 SGHTA, CDR2 FQGNSA. CDR3 length: 16 residues. V was shortened by 1 base and J by 3 bases, with 16 bases between the two germline ends.

The genes are TRBV9 and TRBJ2-1, with 9 bases that match TRBD1. The V gene end was trimmed by 3 bases and the J gene end by 15 bases; junction bases not matched to a gene: 10. The CDR3 runs 13 residues. Per germline, CDR1 SGDLS and CDR2 YYNGEE. The CDR3 region has the DNA TGTGCCAGCAGCGCCGGACAGGGGTTGGCTCCGTTCTTC. Translating it yields CASSAGQGLAPFF.

CDR3 in DNA: TGTGCCAGCAGCTTAGTGGGAGACCTGGGAGGGGGACGTGAAAAACTGTTTTTT. Protein sequence: CASSLVGDLGGGREKLFF. The rearrangement links TRBV7-8 to TRBJ1-4; possible D gene TRBD1, 6 bases. Between the trimmed V and J ends, which lost 1 base and 7 bases, there was a span of 22 bases. Germline lookup yields CDR1 SGHVS and CDR2 FQNEAQ. This CDR3 is built from 18 residues. Filled out from reference TRBV7-8 and TRBJ1-4, the complete variable domain reads GAGVSQSPRYKVAKRGQDVALRCDPISGHVSLFWYQQALGQGPEFLTYFQNEAQLDKSGLPSDRFFAERPEGSVSTLKIQRTQQEDSAVYLCASSLVGDLGGGREKLFFGSGTQLSVL.

On this clone: The same CDR3 arises from other DNA sequences in this sample as well. The CDR3 spells CSAGSADTQYF. CDR3 coding DNA: TGCAGTGCTGGATCCGCAGATACGCAGTATTTT. V usage is TRBV20-1 and J usage is TRBJ2-3; unclear D gene. There are 11 residues in the CDR3. Germline values: CDR1 DFQATT, CDR2 SNEGSKA (reference sequence). Trimming shortened V by 5 bases and J by 4 bases, and 7 bases separated the two germline ends.

The sample holds one count of this clone. The V call is TRBV28, the J call TRBJ2-3; the match to TRBD2 covers 10 bases. Germline lookup yields CDR1 MDHEN and CDR2 SYDVKM. The CDR3 covers 18 residues. Trimming took 3 bases from V and 2 from J; bases not matched to a gene: 11. The DNA of the CDR3 is TGTGCCAGCAGTTTTCCGGGGCTAGCGGGAGCCCTCACAGATACGCAGTATTTT. Amino acid sequence: CASSFPGLAGALTDTQYF.

The chain links TRBV7-9 to TRBJ2-7, with D possibly being TRBD2 (8 bases). Germline V gene data show CDR1 as SEHNR and CDR2 as FQNEAQ (reference sequence). V lost 5 bases and J lost 2, with 16 bases in between. This CDR3 is built from 15 residues. The CDR3 sequence: CASSAGGQRTYEQYF. The CDR3 DNA reads TGTGCCAGCAGCGCGGGGGGACAGAGAACCTACGAGCAGTACTTC.

V and J are TRBV4-1 and TRBJ2-5, with D perhaps assigned TRBD1 or TRBD2 (5 bases each). CDR1 is MGHRA and CDR2 is YSYEKL in the germline V gene. Trimming took off 0 bases at V and 5 bases at J, with 13 bases between the two ends. The CDR3 has 15 amino acids. The CDR3 reads CASSQDPRGRETQYF. CDR3 nucleotides: TGCGCCAGCAGCCAAGATCCACGGGGACGGGAGACCCAGTACTTC.

The V gene is TRBV7-2, the J gene TRBJ1-5; D is undetermined. V was trimmed by 5 bases and J by 11 bases, leaving 13 bases between them. The CDR3 is made up of 12 amino acids. Germline CDR1 and CDR2: SGHTA and FQGNSA. The CDR3 spells CASSRYLSAQHF. The CDR3 DNA reads as TGTGCCAGCAGCCGTTACCTTTCAGCCCAGCATTTT. Full variable domain (remainder filled in from reference TRBV7-2 and TRBJ1-5): GAGVSQSPSNKVTEKGKDVELRCDPISGHTALYWYRQSLGQGLEFLIYFQGNSAPDKSGLPSDRFSAERTGGSVSTLTIQRTQQEDSAVYLCASSRYLSAQHFGDGTRLSIL.

The genes are TRBV5-1 and TRBJ1-5; TRBD1 might be the D (5 bases). This CDR3 is built from 13 residues. Germline CDR1 SGHRS, CDR2 YFSETQ. V was clipped by 5 bases and J by 6 bases, with 12 bases between them. CDR3 amino acids: CASSSEGLQPQHF. The DNA for the CDR3 is TGCGCCAGCAGTTCTGAGGGGCTTCAGCCCCAGCATTTT.

The chain employs TRBV7-2 and TRBJ2-7; TRBD2 agrees at 9 bases. The CDR3 runs to 16 residues. Germline V gene sequence: CDR1 SGHTA, CDR2 FQGNSA. V lost 3 bases, J lost 3 bases, and 9 bases stayed unmatched. In nucleotides, the CDR3 is TGTGCCAGCAGCTTGAATGTAGCGGGAGCTCTCTACGAGCAGTACTTC. It translates to CASSLNVAGALYEQYF.

The V and J genes are TRBV14 and TRBJ2-1; tentatively, D is TRBD2 (5 bases). CDR1 and CDR2 from the germline V gene are SGHDN and FVKESK. This CDR3 has 16 residues. The V gene lost 4 bases and the J gene lost 6 bases, with 19 bases spanning the gap. The CDR3 is CASSPLMALRGNEQFF. DNA for the CDR3: TGTGCCAGCAGCCCCTTGATGGCGCTCCGGGGCAATGAGCAGTTCTTC.

The rearrangement joins TRBV5-4 to TRBJ2-1; 7 nucleotides match TRBD2. The CDR3 is 15 amino acids. V gave up 3 bases and J gave up 5 bases; unmatched junction bases: 8. CDR1 SGHNT and CDR2 YYREEE come from the germline V gene (reference sequence). The CDR3 sequence: CASSSRGTINNEQFF. The CDR3 nucleotides read TGTGCCAGCAGCTCCCGAGGGACTATAAACAATGAGCAGTTCTTC.

The V and J genes are TRBV5-1 and TRBJ1-1; tentative D call: TRBD1 (6 bases). The germline V gene has CDR1 SGHRS and CDR2 YFSETQ. Trimming cost V 4 bases and J 3 bases, with 13 bases left between them. CDR3 length: 14 residues. The CDR3 nucleotides are TGCGCCAGCAGCAGGACAGACACCTACACTGAAGCTTTCTTT. This gives the protein CASSRTDTYTEAFF. Looking up the rest from reference TRBV5-1 and TRBJ1-1 gives the full variable domain: KAGVTQTPRYLIKTRGQQVTLSCSPISGHRSVSWYQQTPGQGLQFLFEYFSETQRNKGNFPGRFSGRQFSNSRSEMNVSTLELGDSALYLCASSRTDTYTEAFFGQGTRLTVV.

For this clone: The same CDR3 can be traced to other DNA sequences in this sample. The chain joins TRBV6-1 to TRBJ1-3, with D maybe TRBD1 (6 bases). The CDR3 is 14 amino acids. The ends were cut back, 6 bases at V and 0 bases at J, with 9 bases in the middle. CDR1 is MNHNS, CDR2 SASEGT, per germline. CDR3 protein: CASRADSSGNTIYF. For the CDR3, the DNA is TGTGCCAGCAGGGCGGACAGCTCTGGAAACACCATATATTTT.

Notes on this clone: Other DNA sequences from this sample encode an identical CDR3 as well. V is TRBV27 and J is TRBJ1-2; no definite D call. The CDR3 consists of 13 residues. From germline, CDR1 is MNHEY and CDR2 SMNVEV (reference sequence). V dropped 2 bases and J dropped 2 bases, with 6 bases sitting between them. The CDR3 spells CASSLRRNYGYTF. DNA for the CDR3: TGTGCCAGCAGTTTACGGCGGAACTATGGCTACACCTTC.

This rearrangement joins TRBV11-2 to TRBJ2-2, with 9 bases lining up with TRBD2. V trimming: 2 bases; J trimming: 1 base; junction bases outside the gene matches: 2. This CDR3 contains 16 residues. Germline V gene data show CDR1 as SGHAT and CDR2 as FQNNGV. Written as DNA, the CDR3 is TGTGCCAGCAGCTTAACTAGCGGGCGGAACACCGGGGAGCTGTTTTTT. Protein: CASSLTSGRNTGELFF.